These T cell receptor beta chains were read from a single sample in a study of identical twins. TCRdb redid the calling of the 5' RACE reads with MiXCR, one entry per CDR3 protein. The table shows roughly 630,000 distinct CDR3 sequences, with under 8.5% occurring only once. The same sample was also used in a study of yellow fever vaccine responses in identical twins.

The sample was PBMCs. These receptors were collected from a woman under 30 in good health. Each CDR3 is given with its conserved first and last residue. Fields, in order: V gene, clone size, D gene, J gene, CDR3 DNA, CDR3 protein. The D gene is left open where the match is weak. Size tells how often a clone was seen (once, few, many) or the class of an expanded clone, and some rows leave it out.

>TRBV20-1|many|TRBD2|TRBJ2-2
TGCAGTGCTAGCCTGACTAGCGGGAGGGCTGGGGAGCTGTTTTTT
CSASLTSGRAGELFF
>TRBV6-1|-|TRBD2|TRBJ2-4
TGTGCCAGCAAGGGACTAGCGGGAGCGGAGGGCATTCAGTACTTC
CASKGLAGAEGIQYF
>TRBV28|-|TRBD1|TRBJ2-3
TGTGCCAGCAGCCCTACCCTGCTCTGGGACAGGGGAGCAGATACGCAGTATTTT
CASSPTLLWDRGADTQYF
>TRBV7-8|-|-|TRBJ1-4
TGTGCCAGCAGCGCACAGGGTTTGACTAATGAAAAACTGTTTTTT
CASSAQGLTNEKLFF
>TRBV6-1|-|-|TRBJ2-5
TGTGCCAGCAGTGAACTACGAGAGACCCAGTACTTC
CASSELRETQYF
>TRBV5-1|-|TRBD1|TRBJ2-5
TGCGCCAGCAGCTTCCACACACCTGACAGGGGGGGAGAGACCCAGTACTTC
CASSFHTPDRGGETQYF
>TRBV29-1|few|-|TRBJ2-5
TGCAGCGTGTCTCTCCTTGGGACTCTATTGGGGGGAGAGACCCAGTACTTC
CSVSLLGTLLGGETQYF
>TRBV7-9|many|TRBD1|TRBJ2-1
TGTGCCAGCAGCCCCTTCGACAGGGCCAATGAGCAGTTCTTC
CASSPFDRANEQFF
>TRBV3-1|few|-|TRBJ1-5
TGTGCCAGCAGCCAAGGGGGGGGCACTCAGCCCCAGCATTTT
CASSQGGGTQPQHF
>TRBV12-3/TRBV12-4|few|-|TRBJ1-4
TGTGCCAGCAGCCCTCAAGCGGGCAGAAAACTGTTTTTT
CASSPQAGRKLFF
>TRBV7-9|many|-|TRBJ2-3
TGTGCCAGCAGCCCCGTGGTAGATACGCAGTATTTT
CASSPVVDTQYF
>TRBV4-2|few|-|TRBJ2-4
TGTGCCAGCAGCCAGTCGGGACAAACAGCCAAAAACATTCAGTACTTC
CASSQSGQTAKNIQYF
>TRBV20-1|many|TRBD2|TRBJ2-1
TGCAGTGCTAGAGATCCAGGACTAGCGGACTCCTACAATGAGCAGTTCTTC
CSARDPGLADSYNEQFF
>TRBV6-2/TRBV6-3|many|TRBD2|TRBJ2-1
TGTGCCAGCAGTGTACCGGCGACCGGGACTAGCGGGAGTCGTGAGCAGTTCTTC
CASSVPATGTSGSREQFF
>TRBV27|many|-|TRBJ2-2
TGTGCCAGCTTGGGAGCAGGCACCGGGGAGCTGTTTTTT
CASLGAGTGELFF
>TRBV21-1|-|-|TRBJ2-1
TGTGCCAGCAGCATATGCGGGAGGTCTAGCAATGAGCAGTTCTTC
CASSICGRSSNEQFF
>TRBV21-1|many|-|TRBJ1-1
TGTGCCAGCAGCGGGAGGGACCGGGTGTTCACTGAAGCTTTCTTT
CASSGRDRVFTEAFF
>TRBV15|-|-|TRBJ2-5
TGTGCCACCAGCTCGATTTGGACAGCAAAGGGGGAGACCCAGTACTTC
CATSSIWTAKGETQYF
>TRBV29-1|many|TRBD1|TRBJ2-1
TGCAGCGTTGCTGGCGGACAGGGACTGGATAACAATGAGCAGTTCTTC
CSVAGGQGLDNNEQFF
>TRBV29-1|many|TRBD1|TRBJ2-7
TGCAGCGTTGAACGACCGGGACAGACCTACGAGCAGTACTTC
CSVERPGQTYEQYF
>TRBV29-1|few|TRBD2|TRBJ2-7
TGCAGCGTTGTGACTAGCGGGAGGGTAAAGCAGTACTTC
CSVVTSGRVKQYF
>TRBV6-1|many|TRBD1|TRBJ2-4
TGTGCCAGCAGTCTGGACAGGGCTGTAGCCAAAAACATTCAGTACTTC
CASSLDRAVAKNIQYF
>TRBV2|many|TRBD1|TRBJ2-5
TGTGCCAGCAGTCCGGACAGGGGACAAGAGACCCAGTACTTC
CASSPDRGQETQYF
>TRBV20-1|-|TRBD2|TRBJ2-3
TGCAGTGCTCGACGACTAGCGGTTAGCACAGATACGCAGTATTTT
CSARRLAVSTDTQYF
>TRBV20-1|few|-|TRBJ2-2
TGCAGTGCAGCTTTGGGGACCTGGAACACCGGGGAGCTGTTTTTT
CSAALGTWNTGELFF
>TRBV10-3|many|-|TRBJ2-2
TGTGCCATCAGTGAGTCGGCAACCGGGGAGCTGTTTTTT
CAISESATGELFF
>TRBV7-9|few|-|TRBJ2-3
TGTGCCAGCAGCTTGTGGGAGGTGACAGATACGCAGTATTTT
CASSLWEVTDTQYF
>TRBV29-1|many|TRBD2|TRBJ2-3
TGCAGCGCCACAGGGACTAGCACTTTCACAGATACGCAGTATTTT
CSATGTSTFTDTQYF
>TRBV20-1|many|TRBD1|TRBJ2-1
TGCAGCAGGGGGAGTTACAATGAGCAGTTCTTC
CSRGSYNEQFF
>TRBV24-1|few|-|TRBJ2-2
TGTGCCACCAGTGATTTGCCAGGGAGGCACACCGGGGAGCTGTTTTTT
CATSDLPGRHTGELFF
>TRBV4-1|few|-|TRBJ2-1
TGCGCCAGCAGCCAACCGCTAGACAATGAGCAGTTCTTC
CASSQPLDNEQFF
>TRBV5-1|many|-|TRBJ2-5
TGCGCCAGCAGCTTGAGAGGGCCCGAGACCCAGTACTTC
CASSLRGPETQYF
>TRBV29-1|many|TRBD1|TRBJ2-5
TGCAGCGTTTGGACAGGGAGTTTGACAGAGACCCAGTACTTC
CSVWTGSLTETQYF
>TRBV28|few|TRBD1|TRBJ2-1
TGTGCCAGCAGCACAGGGGTGAATGAGCAGTTCTTC
CASSTGVNEQFF
>TRBV5-6|few|-|TRBJ2-2
TGTGCCAGCAGCCGTACAGAGTTGAACACCGGGGAGCTGTTTTTT
CASSRTELNTGELFF
>TRBV20-1|few|TRBD2|TRBJ2-1
TGCAGTGCTGCTGTACTAGCGGGACTATCCTACAATGAGCAGTTCTTC
CSAAVLAGLSYNEQFF
>TRBV10-3|-|TRBD1|TRBJ1-6
TGTGCCATCAGTGACGCCGGGACAGATAATTCACCCCTCCACTTT
CAISDAGTDNSPLHF
>TRBV7-8|many|-|TRBJ2-5
TGTGCCAGCAGCTTAGCGGGGGGAGCCCCTCGGGAGACCCAGTACTTC
CASSLAGGAPRETQYF
>TRBV29-1|few|-|TRBJ2-1
TGCAGCGCTAAGATTGGGTATGAGCAGTTCTTC
CSAKIGYEQFF
>TRBV10-3|few|-|TRBJ1-1
TGTGCCATCAGTAACCAGGGAGGTGAAGCTTTCTTT
CAISNQGGEAFF
>TRBV5-1|-|TRBD2|TRBJ2-7
TGCGCCAGCAGCCCCCCGGCGGGGAGGGTCAACGAGCAGTACTTC
CASSPPAGRVNEQYF
>TRBV5-5|many|-|TRBJ1-1
TGTGCCAGCAGCTTAACCAGGTTTCTTAACACTGAAGCTTTCTTT
CASSLTRFLNTEAFF
>TRBV9|-|TRBD1|TRBJ2-7
TGTGCCAGCAGCGAGGATGACAGGGGCTACGAGCAGTACTTC
CASSEDDRGYEQYF
>TRBV5-1|few|TRBD1|TRBJ2-3
TGCGCCAGCAGCCCGGGACAGGGGCACTTCACAGATACGCAGTATTTT
CASSPGQGHFTDTQYF
>TRBV19|few|-|TRBJ2-2
TGTGCCAGTAGTATATCTGCGACGAACACCGGGGAGCTGTTTTTT
CASSISATNTGELFF
>TRBV10-3|many|-|TRBJ2-3
TGTGCCATCAGTGAGGGAACTAGGTCCACAGATACGCAGTATTTT
CAISEGTRSTDTQYF
>TRBV12-3/TRBV12-4|many|-|TRBJ2-1
TGTGCCAGCAGTTTGGGACTCGCGCCCTCGGAGCAGTTCTTC
CASSLGLAPSEQFF
>TRBV11-2|-|TRBD1|TRBJ2-7
TGTGCCAGCAGCAGGACGGGACAGACCTCATCCTACGAGCAGTACTTC
CASSRTGQTSSYEQYF
>TRBV24-1|once|TRBD2|TRBJ2-1
TGTGCCACCAGTGATTCTAGCGGGAGGGCCGGCAATGAGCAGTTCTTC
CATSDSSGRAGNEQFF
>TRBV11-3|-|-|TRBJ2-1
TGTGCCAGCAGCTTAGGGGTAGGGGGGACCTACAATGAGCAGTTCTTC
CASSLGVGGTYNEQFF
>TRBV3-1|few|TRBD2|TRBJ2-1
TGTGCCAGCAGCCAACGCGGGAGTATCTCCAATGAGCAGTTCTTC
CASSQRGSISNEQFF
>TRBV5-6|-|-|TRBJ2-1
TGTGCCAGCAGCTCCACCTCAGGGAGGGAGCAGTTCTTC
CASSSTSGREQFF
>TRBV27|-|-|TRBJ1-1
TGTGCCAGCACCTCCCTCGCCGGGGGCCTCAACACTGAAGCTTTCTTT
CASTSLAGGLNTEAFF
>TRBV12-3/TRBV12-4|many|-|TRBJ2-1
TGTGCCAGCAGTTTGGGGACGCTCTACAATGAGCAGTTCTTC
CASSLGTLYNEQFF
>TRBV13|few|-|TRBJ2-7
TGTGCCAGCAGCGGAAAAGCAGGTTTCATGAGAGAGCAGTACTTC
CASSGKAGFMREQYF
>TRBV4-1|many|-|TRBJ2-7
TGCGCCAGCAGCCAAGACAGGGGCCGCTACGAGCAGTACTTC
CASSQDRGRYEQYF
>TRBV6-2/TRBV6-3|-|TRBD1|TRBJ2-7
TGTGCCAGCAGATCCCGGGACAGGGGGCAAGGAAACGAGCAGTACTTC
CASRSRDRGQGNEQYF
>TRBV7-9|many|TRBD2|TRBJ2-7
TGTGCCAGCAGCTTAGAGGGACTAGCGGGAGTCGAGCAGTACTTC
CASSLEGLAGVEQYF